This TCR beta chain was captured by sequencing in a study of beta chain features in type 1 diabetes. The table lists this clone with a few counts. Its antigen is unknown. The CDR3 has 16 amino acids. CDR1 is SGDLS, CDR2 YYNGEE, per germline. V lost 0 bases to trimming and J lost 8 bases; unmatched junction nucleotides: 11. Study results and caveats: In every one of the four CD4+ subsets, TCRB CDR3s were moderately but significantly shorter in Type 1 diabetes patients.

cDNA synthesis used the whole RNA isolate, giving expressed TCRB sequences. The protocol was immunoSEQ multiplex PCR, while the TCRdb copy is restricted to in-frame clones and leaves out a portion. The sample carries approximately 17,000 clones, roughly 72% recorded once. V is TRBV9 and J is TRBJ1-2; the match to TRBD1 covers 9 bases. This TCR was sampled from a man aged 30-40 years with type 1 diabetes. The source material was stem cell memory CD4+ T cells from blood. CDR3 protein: CASSVVGGDRVAGYTF. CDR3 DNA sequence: TGTGCCAGCAGCGTAGTAGGGGGGGACAGGGTTGCCGGCTACACCTTC.